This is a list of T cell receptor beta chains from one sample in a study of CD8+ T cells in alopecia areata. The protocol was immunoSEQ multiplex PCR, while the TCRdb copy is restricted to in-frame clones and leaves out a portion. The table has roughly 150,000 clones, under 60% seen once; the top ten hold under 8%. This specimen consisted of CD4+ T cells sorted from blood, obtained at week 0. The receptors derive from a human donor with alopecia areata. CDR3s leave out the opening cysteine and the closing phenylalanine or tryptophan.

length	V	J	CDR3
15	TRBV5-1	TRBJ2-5	ASSPGLAGTFQETQY
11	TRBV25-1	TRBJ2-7	ASSGTGAYEQY
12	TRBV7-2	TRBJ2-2	ASRLRQGAGELF
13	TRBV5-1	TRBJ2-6	ASNPSGGGANVLT
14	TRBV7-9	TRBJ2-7	ASTLGGRQVTYEQY
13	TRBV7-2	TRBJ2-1	ASTWGQSSYNEQF
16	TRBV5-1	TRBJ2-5	ASSFRSSSGGAWETQY
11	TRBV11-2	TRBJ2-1	ASSLARYNEQF
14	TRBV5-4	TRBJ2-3	ASSLGGGLGADTQY
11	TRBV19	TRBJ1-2	ASRNTGNYGYT
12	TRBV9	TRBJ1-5	ASSPGHNNQPQH
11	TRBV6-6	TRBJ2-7	ASSYSSGFEQY
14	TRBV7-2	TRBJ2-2	ASSDTGVAGTGELF
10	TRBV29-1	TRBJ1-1	SVGTGNTEAF